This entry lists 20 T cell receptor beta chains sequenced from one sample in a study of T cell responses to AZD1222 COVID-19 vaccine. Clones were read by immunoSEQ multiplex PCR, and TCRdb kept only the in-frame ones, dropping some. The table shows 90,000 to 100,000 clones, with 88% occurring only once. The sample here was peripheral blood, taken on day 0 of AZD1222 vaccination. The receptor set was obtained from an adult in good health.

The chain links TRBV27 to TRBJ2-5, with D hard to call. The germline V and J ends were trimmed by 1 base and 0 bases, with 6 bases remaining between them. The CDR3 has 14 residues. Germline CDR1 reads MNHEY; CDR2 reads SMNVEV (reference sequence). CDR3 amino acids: CASSLYQNQETQYF. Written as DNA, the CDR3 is TGTGCCAGCAGTTTATATCAGAACCAAGAGACCCAGTACTTC.

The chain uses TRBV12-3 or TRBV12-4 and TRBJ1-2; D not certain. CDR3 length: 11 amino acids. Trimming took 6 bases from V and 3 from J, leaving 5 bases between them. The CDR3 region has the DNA TGTGCCAGCAGCGCATACTATGGCTACACCTTC. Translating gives CASSAYYGYTF.

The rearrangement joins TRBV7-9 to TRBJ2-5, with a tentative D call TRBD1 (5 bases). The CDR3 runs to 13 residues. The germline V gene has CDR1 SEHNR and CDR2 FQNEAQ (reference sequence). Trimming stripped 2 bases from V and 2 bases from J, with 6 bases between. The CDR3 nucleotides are TGTGCCAGCAGCTTACAGGGTCAAGAGACCCAGTACTTC. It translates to CASSLQGQETQYF.

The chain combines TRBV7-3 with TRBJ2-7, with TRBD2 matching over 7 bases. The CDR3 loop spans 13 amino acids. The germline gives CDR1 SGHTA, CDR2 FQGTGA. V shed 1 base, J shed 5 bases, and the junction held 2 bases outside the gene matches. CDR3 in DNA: TGTGCCAGCAGCTTAAAGGGAGGGGACGAGCAGTACTTC. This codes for CASSLKGGDEQYF.

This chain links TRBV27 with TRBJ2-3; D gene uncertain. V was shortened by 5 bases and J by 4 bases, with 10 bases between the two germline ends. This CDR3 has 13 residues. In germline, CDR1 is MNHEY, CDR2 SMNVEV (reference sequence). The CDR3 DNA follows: TGTGCCAGCAGTCGATATGTCGCAGATACGCAGTATTTT. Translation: CASSRYVADTQYF.

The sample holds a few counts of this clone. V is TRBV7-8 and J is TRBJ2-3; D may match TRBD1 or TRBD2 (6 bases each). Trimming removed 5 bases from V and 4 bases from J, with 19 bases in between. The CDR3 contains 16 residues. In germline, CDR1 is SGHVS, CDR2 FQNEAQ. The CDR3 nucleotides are TGTGCCAGCAGCCCCACGGGGGCTTTTATGCCAGATACGCAGTATTTT. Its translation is CASSPTGAFMPDTQYF.

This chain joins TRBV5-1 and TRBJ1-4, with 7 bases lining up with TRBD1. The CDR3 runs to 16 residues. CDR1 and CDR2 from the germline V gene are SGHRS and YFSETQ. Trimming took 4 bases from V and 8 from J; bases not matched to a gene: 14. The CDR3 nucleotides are TGCGCCAGCAGCCAGCGAGAGGGGGCGAGGCGGGAAAAACTGTTTTTT. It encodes CASSQREGARREKLFF.

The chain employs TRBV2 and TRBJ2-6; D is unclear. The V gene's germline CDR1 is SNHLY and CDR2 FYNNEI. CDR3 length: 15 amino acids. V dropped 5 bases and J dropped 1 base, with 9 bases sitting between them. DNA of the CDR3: TGTGCCAGCAGTAAAGGAGTTTCTGGGGCCAACGTCCTGACTTTC. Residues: CASSKGVSGANVLTF.

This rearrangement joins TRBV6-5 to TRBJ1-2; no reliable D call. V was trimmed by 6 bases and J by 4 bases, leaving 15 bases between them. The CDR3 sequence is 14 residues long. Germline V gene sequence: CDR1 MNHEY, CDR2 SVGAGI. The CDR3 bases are TGTGCCAGCAGCGATCGGACGAGATCCTATGGCTACACCTTC. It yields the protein CASSDRTRSYGYTF.

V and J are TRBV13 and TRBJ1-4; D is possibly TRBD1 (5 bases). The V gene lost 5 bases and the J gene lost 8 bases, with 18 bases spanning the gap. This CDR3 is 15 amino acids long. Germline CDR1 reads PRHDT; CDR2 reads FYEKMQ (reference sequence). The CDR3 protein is CASSVTVGAGEKLFF. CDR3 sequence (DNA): TGTGCCAGCAGCGTCACAGTTGGGGCGGGAGAAAAACTGTTTTTT.

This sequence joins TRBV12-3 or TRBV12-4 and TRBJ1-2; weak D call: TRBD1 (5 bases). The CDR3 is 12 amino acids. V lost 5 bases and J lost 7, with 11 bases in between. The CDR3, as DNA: TGTGCCAGCAGTATGCAGGGTGGTGGCTACACCTTC. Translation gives CASSMQGGGYTF.

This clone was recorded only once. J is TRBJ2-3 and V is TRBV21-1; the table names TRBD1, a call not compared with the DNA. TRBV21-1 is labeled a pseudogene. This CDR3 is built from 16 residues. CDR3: CASSKPGQGSTDTQYF. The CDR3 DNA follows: TGTGCCAGCAGCAAGCCAGGACAGGGTAGCACAGATACGCAGTATTTT.

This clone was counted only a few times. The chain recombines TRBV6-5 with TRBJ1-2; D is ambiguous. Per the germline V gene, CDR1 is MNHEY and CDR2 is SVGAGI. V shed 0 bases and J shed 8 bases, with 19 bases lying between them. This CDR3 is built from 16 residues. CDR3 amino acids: CASSYSWNDWYRGYTF. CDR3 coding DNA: TGTGCCAGCAGTTACTCGTGGAACGACTGGTACCGCGGCTACACCTTC.

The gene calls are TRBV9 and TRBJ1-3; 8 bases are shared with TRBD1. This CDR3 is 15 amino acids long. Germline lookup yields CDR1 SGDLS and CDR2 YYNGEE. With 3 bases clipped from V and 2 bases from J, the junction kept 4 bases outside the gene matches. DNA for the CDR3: TGTGCCAGCAGCGCTAGGACAGGGCCTGGAAACACCATATATTTT. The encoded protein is CASSARTGPGNTIYF.

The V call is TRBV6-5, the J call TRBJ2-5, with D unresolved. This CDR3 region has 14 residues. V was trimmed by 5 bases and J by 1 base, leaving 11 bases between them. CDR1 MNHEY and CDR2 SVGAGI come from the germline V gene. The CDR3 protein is CASSHPRTQETQYF. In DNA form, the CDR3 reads TGTGCCAGCAGTCATCCGCGTACCCAAGAGACCCAGTACTTC.

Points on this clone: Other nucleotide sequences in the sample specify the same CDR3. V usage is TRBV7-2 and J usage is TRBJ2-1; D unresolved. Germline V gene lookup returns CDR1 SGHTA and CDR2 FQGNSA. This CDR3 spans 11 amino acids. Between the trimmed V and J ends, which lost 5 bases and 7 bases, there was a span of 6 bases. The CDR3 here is CASSLGNEQFF. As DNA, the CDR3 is TGTGCCAGCAGCCTAGGGAATGAGCAGTTCTTC.

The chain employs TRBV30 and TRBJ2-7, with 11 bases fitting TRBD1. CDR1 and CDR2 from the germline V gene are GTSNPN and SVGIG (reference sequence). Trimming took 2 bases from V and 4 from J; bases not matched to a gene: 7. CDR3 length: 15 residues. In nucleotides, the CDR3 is TGTGCCTGGAGTCTAACCGGGACAGGGGGTTACGAGCAGTACTTC. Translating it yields CAWSLTGTGGYEQYF.

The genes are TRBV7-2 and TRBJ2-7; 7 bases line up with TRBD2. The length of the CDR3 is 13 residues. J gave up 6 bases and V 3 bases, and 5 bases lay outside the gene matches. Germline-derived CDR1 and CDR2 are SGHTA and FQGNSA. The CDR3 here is CASSLGEGLEQYF. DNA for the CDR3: TGTGCCAGCAGCTTGGGGGAGGGCCTCGAGCAGTACTTC.

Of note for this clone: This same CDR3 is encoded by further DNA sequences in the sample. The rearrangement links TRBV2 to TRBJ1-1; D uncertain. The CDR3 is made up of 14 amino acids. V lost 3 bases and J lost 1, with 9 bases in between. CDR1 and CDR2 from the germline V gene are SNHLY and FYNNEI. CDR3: CASSERTGNTEAFF. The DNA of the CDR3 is TGTGCCAGCAGTGAGCGGACGGGGAACACTGAAGCTTTCTTT.

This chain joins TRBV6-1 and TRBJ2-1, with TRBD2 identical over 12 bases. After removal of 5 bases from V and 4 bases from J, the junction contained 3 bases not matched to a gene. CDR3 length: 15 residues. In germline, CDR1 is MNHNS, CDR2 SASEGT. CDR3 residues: CASSRLAGEYNEQFF. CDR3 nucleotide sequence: TGTGCCAGCAGTAGACTAGCGGGAGAGTACAATGAGCAGTTCTTC.